The 25 T cell receptor beta chains below come from one sample, sequenced in a study of shared clonotypes between healthy human individuals. The assay was immunoSEQ multiplex PCR, and TCRdb's table has in-frame clones only and misses some. In the table there are around 1 million clones, over 75% of which are singletons. Specimen: memory CD4+ T cells sorted from blood. Stated subset: CD45RA-negative fraction. The source of these receptors is a man in his late teens or twenties in good health.

A few counts support this clone. The chain carries TRBV9 and TRBJ2-2; D possibly uses TRBD1 or TRBD2 (5 bases each). The CDR3 has 14 amino acids. Per germline, CDR1 SGDLS and CDR2 YYNGEE. V was cut by 0 bases and J by 6 bases, with 9 bases left in between. This CDR3 is CASSVVGDAGELFF. For the CDR3, the DNA is TGTGCCAGCAGCGTAGTAGGGGACGCCGGGGAGCTGTTTTTT.

The chain carries TRBV27 and TRBJ1-1, with 9 bases identical to TRBD1. V was pared by 2 bases and J by 6 bases, with 4 bases of the junction left unmatched. Germline-derived CDR1 and CDR2 are MNHEY and SMNVEV (reference sequence). The CDR3 consists of 14 residues. The CDR3 loop reads CASSLGTGNAEAFF. CDR3 sequence (DNA): TGTGCCAGCAGTTTAGGGACAGGGAATGCTGAAGCTTTCTTT.

The rearrangement links TRBV28 to TRBJ1-1, with D hard to call. Germline values: CDR1 MDHEN, CDR2 SYDVKM. V lost 3 bases, J lost 6 bases, and 14 bases lay in between. CDR3 length equals 14 residues. In DNA, the CDR3 is TGTGCCAGCAGTTTTCATGGGGTATCAGCTGAAGCTTTCTTT. Translation gives CASSFHGVSAEAFF.

The V call is TRBV9, the J call TRBJ1-6; D not certain. Deletions cut 0 bases from V and 7 bases from J, with 17 bases between. In germline, CDR1 is SGDLS, CDR2 YYNGEE. The CDR3 sequence is 17 residues long. DNA for the CDR3: TGTGCCAGCAGCGTAGAGCGGACGGTCCACCTAAATTCACCCCTCCACTTT. It codes for CASSVERTVHLNSPLHF. Full variable domain (missing parts from reference TRBV9 and TRBJ1-6): DSGVTQTPKHLITATGQRVTLRCSPRSGDLSVYWYQQSLDQGLQFLIQYYNGEERAKGNILERFSAQQFPDLHSELNLSSLELGDSALYFCASSVERTVHLNSPLHFGNGTRLTVT.

This clone was picked up a small number of times. This chain uses TRBV19 with TRBJ1-5, with a possible D match to TRBD1 (5 bases). V dropped 5 bases and J dropped 9 bases, with 20 bases sitting between them. The CDR3 sequence is 15 residues long. Germline loops: CDR1 LNHDA, CDR2 SQIVND (reference sequence). CDR3 bases: TGTGCCAGTAGTGACTCGGGACTCTCTTTTTTGCCCCAGCATTTT. The encoded protein is CASSDSGLSFLPQHF.

The chain uses TRBV28 and TRBJ1-4, with D tentatively TRBD1 (5 bases). This CDR3 comprises 16 residues. Germline CDR1 MDHEN, CDR2 SYDVKM. V shed 4 bases and J shed 4 bases, with 16 bases lying between them. In DNA, the CDR3 is TGTGCCAGCAGTTCCCCTACCGGGACTTTTAATGAAAAACTGTTTTTT. This codes for CASSSPTGTFNEKLFF.

The chain joins TRBV5-6 to TRBJ2-6; 7 bases are shared with TRBD1. The CDR3 spans 17 residues. Germline-derived CDR1 and CDR2 are SGHDT and YYEEEE. The V gene end was trimmed by 4 bases and the J gene end by 0 bases; junction bases not matched to a gene: 7. CDR3 residues: CASSPQDRISGANVLTF. The CDR3 DNA reads TGTGCCAGCAGCCCCCAGGACAGGATCTCTGGGGCCAACGTCCTGACTTTC.

J is TRBJ1-5 and V is TRBV9; TRBD1 aligns across 8 bases. The trim removed 3 bases at V and 6 bases at J, leaving 8 bases unmatched. Germline V lookup: CDR1 SGDLS, CDR2 YYNGEE. The CDR3 runs 15 residues. This chain's CDR3 is CASSAQPGGSQPQHF. CDR3 nucleotides: TGTGCCAGCAGCGCCCAACCAGGGGGCAGTCAGCCCCAGCATTTT.

J is TRBJ2-5 and V is TRBV5-4, with D perhaps TRBD1 (6 bases). The CDR3 totals 15 residues. From germline, CDR1 is SGHNT and CDR2 YYREEE (reference sequence). With 3 bases removed from V and 4 bases from J, the gap between germline ends came to 16 bases. In DNA form, the CDR3 reads TGTGCCAGCAGCTCAAATGGGCAGGGGCGAGAGACCCAGTACTTC. The encoded protein is CASSSNGQGRETQYF.

The sample holds one count of this clone. V usage is TRBV5-1 and J usage is TRBJ2-7, with 9 nucleotides matching TRBD1. This CDR3 spans 14 amino acids. V trimming: 3 bases; J trimming: 3 bases; junction bases outside the gene matches: 4. Germline assignment: CDR1 SGHRS and CDR2 YFSETQ. The CDR3 bases are TGCGCCAGCAGCTCGACAGGGGGTTACTACGAGCAGTACTTC. It translates to CASSSTGGYYEQYF.

The chain recombines TRBV9 with TRBJ1-2; maybe TRBD1 (5 bases). Germline lookup yields CDR1 SGDLS and CDR2 YYNGEE. V was trimmed by 0 bases and J by 4 bases, leaving 10 bases between them. The CDR3 spans 14 residues. CDR3 nucleotides: TGTGCCAGCAGCGTAGACAGGTTCTCCTATGGCTACACCTTC. The encoded protein is CASSVDRFSYGYTF.

This clone appeared a few times. This chain links TRBV25-1 with TRBJ2-7; 7 nucleotides align to TRBD1. J gave up 5 bases and V 4 bases, and 5 bases lay outside the gene matches. The CDR3 totals 13 residues. Germline-derived CDR1 and CDR2 are MGHDK and SYGVNS. The CDR3 DNA reads as TGTGCCAGCAGTGGACAGGGAAGGCACGAGCAGTACTTC. Translated: CASSGQGRHEQYF.

This clone appeared many times. The CDR3 protein is CASSLMTGANTEAFF. In DNA form, the CDR3 reads TGTGCCAGCAGCCTGATGACAGGGGCGAACACTGAAGCTTTCTTT. J is TRBJ1-1 and V is TRBV13; 8 bases line up with TRBD1. Germline assignment: CDR1 PRHDT and CDR2 FYEKMQ (reference sequence). The CDR3 has 15 amino acids. Trimming removed 5 bases from V and 1 base from J; junction bases left unmatched: 6.

This chain links TRBV2 with TRBJ1-1; D is unresolved. Germline assignment: CDR1 SNHLY and CDR2 FYNNEI. This CDR3 spans 13 amino acids. Trimming left V 3 bases short and J 6 bases short, with 11 bases between. CDR3 DNA sequence: TGTGCCAGCAGTGACCAAGGGTACGCTGAAGCTTTCTTT. Translating it yields CASSDQGYAEAFF.

This rearrangement joins TRBV10-2 to TRBJ1-2, with 11 nucleotides matching TRBD1. V shed 7 bases, J shed 8 bases, and the junction held 12 bases outside the gene matches. Germline V gene sequence: CDR1 WSHSY, CDR2 SAAADI. The CDR3 has 15 amino acids. CDR3 coding DNA: TGCGCCAGCAAAGGACAGGGGGCTGGGTTGTGGGGCTACACCTTC. Protein: CASKGQGAGLWGYTF.

The chain recombines TRBV5-1 with TRBJ2-5; 9 nucleotides agree with TRBD2. The CDR3 length is 15 residues. The germline V gene has CDR1 SGHRS and CDR2 YFSETQ. V gave up 3 bases and J gave up 3 bases; unmatched junction bases: 6. CDR3 DNA: TGCGCCAGCAGCTCCTTAGCGGGAGTTGAAGAGACCCAGTACTTC. It encodes CASSSLAGVEETQYF.

The CDR3: CASSMEGSWNTEAFF. CDR3 bases: TGTGCCAGTAGTATGGAGGGGTCTTGGAACACTGAAGCTTTCTTT. This sequence joins TRBV19 and TRBJ1-1; D might be TRBD1 (5 bases). This CDR3 has 15 residues. The V end lost 3 bases, the J end lost 1 base, and 12 bases lay between the germline ends. Germline V CDR1 and CDR2: LNHDA, SQIVND (reference sequence).

This chain uses TRBV4-3 with TRBJ2-3, with unresolved D. Germline lookup yields CDR1 LGHNA and CDR2 YSLEER. Trimming pared 1 base from V and 2 bases from J, leaving 10 bases between. The CDR3 length is 15 residues. The CDR3 region has the DNA TGCGCCAGCAGCCAAGGGCCGAGTCCCACAGATACGCAGTATTTT. Protein: CASSQGPSPTDTQYF.

In its sample, this clone was seen once. The chain links TRBV29-1 to TRBJ2-7; 8 bases agree with TRBD2. The V and J ends lost 5 bases and 6 bases, in that order; junction bases with no gene match: 6. CDR1 is SQVTM, CDR2 ANQGSEA, per germline. The CDR3 loop spans 12 amino acids. CDR3 sequence reads: CSVRGGKGEQYF. DNA for the CDR3: TGCAGCGTTCGCGGGGGGAAGGGCGAGCAGTACTTC.

The count of this clone is one. V usage is TRBV5-1 and J usage is TRBJ2-5, with 7 bases aligning to TRBD1. The CDR3 length is 15 residues. Unmatched junction bases numbered 2, after V lost 0 bases and J lost 0 bases. Per germline, CDR1 SGHRS and CDR2 YFSETQ. The CDR3 DNA reads TGCGCCAGCAGCTTGGCTACAGGGGACCAAGAGACCCAGTACTTC. It translates to CASSLATGDQETQYF.

The rearrangement joins TRBV19 to TRBJ2-2, with 7 positions matching TRBD2. The junction had 8 bases not matched to a gene; V was cut back by 6 bases and J by 4 bases. CDR1 is LNHDA, CDR2 SQIVND, per germline (reference sequence). CDR3 length equals 15 residues. This CDR3 is CASSVSGAVTGELFF. The CDR3 DNA reads TGTGCCAGTAGCGTCAGCGGGGCCGTCACCGGGGAGCTGTTTTTT.

The CDR3 bases are TGTGCCAGCAGCTTAGACAGGGAGTGGGTTGAGGAGACCCAGTACTTC. Protein product: CASSLDREWVEETQYF. The chain has TRBV7-4 and TRBJ2-5, with D possibly matching TRBD1 (6 bases). With 1 base removed from V and 5 bases from J, the gap between germline ends came to 17 bases. The germline CDR1 and CDR2 sequences are SGHVT and SQSDAQ. The CDR3 loop spans 16 amino acids.

This chain links TRBV11-2 with TRBJ2-7; D is possibly TRBD2 (6 bases). The germline V gene encodes CDR1 SGHAT and CDR2 FQNNGV. V lost 0 bases to trimming and J lost 2 bases, with 17 bases between them. This CDR3 is 17 amino acids long. The DNA of the CDR3 is TGTGCCAGCAGCTTAGATAGATGGGGAGGAGGGACCTACGAGCAGTACTTC. Its protein is CASSLDRWGGGTYEQYF.

The chain combines TRBV18 with TRBJ2-7, with a tentative D call TRBD2 (6 bases). Germline loops: CDR1 KGHSH, CDR2 LQKENI. This CDR3 is built from 14 residues. V was trimmed by 0 bases and J by 5 bases, leaving 11 bases between them. CDR3 in DNA: TGTGCCAGCTCACCACCAGCTCGGAGGGACGAGCAGTACTTC. Translating gives CASSPPARRDEQYF.

The rearrangement links TRBV5-5 to TRBJ1-5; D is undetermined. Germline V lookup: CDR1 SGHKS, CDR2 YYEKEE (reference sequence). V was pared by 0 bases and J by 1 base, with 8 bases between. The CDR3 is 15 residues long. CDR3 bases: TGTGCCAGCAGCTTGGACAGTGGGAGCAATCAGCCCCAGCATTTT. This gives the protein CASSLDSGSNQPQHF.